The TCR beta chain described here comes from a study of T cell responses to AZD1222 COVID-19 vaccine. Study in general: Second-dose recipients at about 4 or about 12 weeks were treated as one pooled group. The study, taken as a whole, reports: Reportedly, nearly half of unique spike TCRs recognized epitopes outside B.1.351/B.1.1.7 mutations. When two AZD1222 doses had been given, Spike-specific TCR breadth and depth rose.

A word on this clone: Its antigen is not identified.

Here immunoSEQ multiplex PCR was the method, and the copy in TCRdb shows in-frame clones only, minus some. The table shows around 150,000 clones, with around nine tenths occurring only once. Sequences were derived from peripheral blood, sampled on day 0 of AZD1222 vaccination. The sequence was collected from an adult in good health.

The CDR3 DNA reads TGTGCCAGCAGCTTGAGGGAGACCACCTTCAATGAGCAGTTCTTC. The encoded protein is CASSLRETTFNEQFF. The V gene is TRBV11-1, the J gene TRBJ2-1, with D possibly matching TRBD2 (5 bases). Germline values: CDR1 SGHAT, CDR2 FQDESV (reference sequence). The CDR3 contains 15 residues. Trimming left V 3 bases short and J 6 bases short, with 15 bases between.